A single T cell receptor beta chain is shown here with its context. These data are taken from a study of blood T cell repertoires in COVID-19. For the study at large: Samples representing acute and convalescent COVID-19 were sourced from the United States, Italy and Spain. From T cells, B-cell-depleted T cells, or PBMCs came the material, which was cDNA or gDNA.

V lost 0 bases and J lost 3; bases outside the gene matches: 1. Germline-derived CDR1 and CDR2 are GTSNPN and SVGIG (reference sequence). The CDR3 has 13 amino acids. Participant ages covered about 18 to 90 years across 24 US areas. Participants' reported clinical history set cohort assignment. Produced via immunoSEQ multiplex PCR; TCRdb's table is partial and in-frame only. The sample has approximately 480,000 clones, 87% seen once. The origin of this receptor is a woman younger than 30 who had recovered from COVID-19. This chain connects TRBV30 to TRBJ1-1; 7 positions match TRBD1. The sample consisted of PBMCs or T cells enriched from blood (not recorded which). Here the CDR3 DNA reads TGTGCCTGGAGTGTAGACAGGGACACTGAAGCTTTCTTT. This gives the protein CAWSVDRDTEAFF.